The 11 T cell receptor beta chains in this list originate from one sample, sequenced in a study of blood T cell repertoires in COVID-19. Here immunoSEQ multiplex PCR was the method, and the copy in TCRdb shows in-frame clones only, minus some. The sample has a few hundred thousand clones; roughly 84% are singletons. The specimen sequenced was peripheral blood. These receptors came from a woman aged 35 to 49 who had recovered from COVID-19.

The chain combines TRBV24-1 with TRBJ1-1; 10 bases agree with TRBD1. CDR3 size: 19 residues. Germline V gene sequence: CDR1 KGHDR, CDR2 SFDVKD. The ends lost 1 base at V and 3 bases at J; junction bases unmatched: 13. In nucleotides, the CDR3 is TGTGCCACCAGTGATTTTTCTCCGGGACAGGGGCCGTCGGACACTGAAGCTTTCTTT. It specifies CATSDFSPGQGPSDTEAFF.

The V gene is TRBV15, the J gene TRBJ2-1, with D maybe TRBD2 (6 bases). The germline CDR1 and CDR2 sequences are LNHNV and YYDKDF (reference sequence). V was clipped by 3 bases and J by 7 bases, with 10 bases between them. This CDR3 spans 13 amino acids. The CDR3 spells CATSRGRRNEQFF. The CDR3 DNA is TGTGCCACCAGCAGGGGGAGGAGAAATGAGCAGTTCTTC.

The chain has TRBV2 and TRBJ2-7; D remains unclear. Germline CDR1 SNHLY, CDR2 FYNNEI. CDR3 length: 12 amino acids. V lost 2 bases and J lost 7, with 9 bases in between. The CDR3 DNA reads TGTGCCAGCAGTGAACCAGGCTGGGAGCAGTACTTC. It yields the protein CASSEPGWEQYF.

The chain recombines TRBV10-3 with TRBJ2-7; 8 bases are shared with TRBD1. The CDR3 extends over 13 amino acids. CDR1 is ENHRY, CDR2 SYGVKD, per germline. Trimming removed 7 bases from V and 6 bases from J; junction bases left unmatched: 8. The CDR3 DNA is TGTGCCATCACCCCGGGACAGGAGGGCGAGCAGTACTTC. Translation gives CAITPGQEGEQYF.

The chain joins TRBV4-1 to TRBJ2-3; TRBD2 might be the D (6 bases). The V and J ends lost 5 bases and 1 base respectively, with 10 bases between them. This CDR3 spans 14 amino acids. CDR1 and CDR2 (germline): MGHRA, YSYEKL. The CDR3, as DNA: TGCGCCAGCAGCGAGGCTAGCGGCACAGATACGCAGTATTTT. Translated: CASSEASGTDTQYF.

This clone occurred many times. The chain carries TRBV6-5 and TRBJ1-1; TRBD1 matches at 7 bases. The CDR3 contains 13 residues. Trimming took 6 bases from V and 3 from J; bases not matched to a gene: 4. CDR1 and CDR2 from the germline V gene are MNHEY and SVGAGI. This CDR3 is CASSGQEDTEAFF. The CDR3 DNA reads TGTGCCAGCAGCGGACAGGAGGACACTGAAGCTTTCTTT.

The chain recombines TRBV11-2 with TRBJ1-2; 9 nucleotides align to TRBD1. The V and J ends lost 4 bases and 7 bases, in that order; junction bases with no gene match: 7. The CDR3 has 14 residues. CDR1 and CDR2 from the germline V gene are SGHAT and FQNNGV. CDR3 residues: CASSSGQGSRGYTF. The DNA for the CDR3 is TGTGCCAGCAGCTCGGGACAGGGAAGTCGTGGCTACACCTTC.

The chain has TRBV18 and TRBJ2-5, with TRBD2 matching 8 bases. V lost 3 bases, J lost 0 bases, and 3 bases stayed unmatched. Germline lookup yields CDR1 KGHSH and CDR2 LQKENI. This CDR3 comprises 15 residues. The CDR3 loop is CASSPLAGNQETQYF. The CDR3 nucleotides are TGTGCCAGCTCACCTTTAGCGGGGAACCAAGAGACCCAGTACTTC.

Of note for this clone: Other DNA sequences in this specimen translate into the identical CDR3. This sequence joins TRBV7-8 and TRBJ2-5, with a possible D match to TRBD2 (6 bases). Trimming took off 1 base at V and 5 bases at J, with 17 bases between the two ends. Looked up from germline, CDR1 is SGHVS and CDR2 is FQNEAQ. This CDR3 contains 16 residues. CDR3 in DNA: TGTGCCAGCAGCTTAGGTCTAGGAGGGGATAGGGAGACCCAGTACTTC. Its protein is CASSLGLGGDRETQYF.

V usage is TRBV6-5 and J usage is TRBJ2-3; 8 bases align to TRBD2. Germline CDR1 MNHEY, CDR2 SVGAGI. V shed 6 bases, J shed 4 bases, and the junction held 9 bases outside the gene matches. This CDR3 is built from 15 residues. The CDR3 spells CASSHTGGQADTQYF. CDR3 DNA: TGTGCCAGCAGCCATACGGGGGGGCAGGCAGATACGCAGTATTTT.

The chain joins TRBV30 to TRBJ1-3; 8 bases match TRBD1. V gave up 1 base and J gave up 7 bases; unmatched junction bases: 9. Germline CDR1 is GTSNPN and CDR2 is SVGIG (reference sequence). The CDR3 contains 15 residues. The CDR3 here is CAWSANQGARNTIYF. The CDR3 DNA reads TGTGCCTGGAGTGCAAACCAGGGGGCGCGGAACACCATATATTTT.